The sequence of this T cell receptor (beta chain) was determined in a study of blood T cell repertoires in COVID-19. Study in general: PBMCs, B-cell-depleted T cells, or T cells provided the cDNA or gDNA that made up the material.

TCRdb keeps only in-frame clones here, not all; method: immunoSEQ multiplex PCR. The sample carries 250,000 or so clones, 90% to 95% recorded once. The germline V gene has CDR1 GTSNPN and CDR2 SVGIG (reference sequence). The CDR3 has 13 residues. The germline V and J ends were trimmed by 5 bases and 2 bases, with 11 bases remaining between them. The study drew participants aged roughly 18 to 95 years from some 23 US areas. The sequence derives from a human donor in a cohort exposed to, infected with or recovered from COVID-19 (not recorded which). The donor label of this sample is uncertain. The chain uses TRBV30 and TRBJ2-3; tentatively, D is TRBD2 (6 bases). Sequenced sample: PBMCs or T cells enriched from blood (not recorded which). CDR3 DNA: TGTGCCTGGCGACTAGGCCCCACAGATACGCAGTATTTT. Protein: CAWRLGPTDTQYF.